This T cell receptor (beta chain) appears in the sequencing data of a study of cytomegalovirus exposure and HLA in healthy donors. Study outcomes and limitations: Indistinguishable V segments, including TRBV6-2 and TRBV6-3, were excluded.

The PCR contained 60 Vbeta and 13 Jbeta primers. The assay was immunoSEQ multiplex PCR, and TCRdb's table has in-frame clones only and misses some. The sample includes tens of thousands of clones. Notes on this clone: Its cognate antigen is unknown.

Trimming stripped 1 base from V and 6 bases from J, with 11 bases between. The germline V gene has CDR1 SGHTS and CDR2 YDEGEE. The CDR3 loop spans 15 amino acids. The TCR originated in a woman between 40 and 50 years old in good health and CMV-seronegative. The chain uses TRBV5-8 and TRBJ1-6; D is uncertain. What was sequenced was PBMCs. The CDR3 reads CASSLLTAANSPLHF. CDR3 bases: TGTGCCAGCAGCTTGTTAACGGCGGCTAATTCACCCCTCCACTTT.